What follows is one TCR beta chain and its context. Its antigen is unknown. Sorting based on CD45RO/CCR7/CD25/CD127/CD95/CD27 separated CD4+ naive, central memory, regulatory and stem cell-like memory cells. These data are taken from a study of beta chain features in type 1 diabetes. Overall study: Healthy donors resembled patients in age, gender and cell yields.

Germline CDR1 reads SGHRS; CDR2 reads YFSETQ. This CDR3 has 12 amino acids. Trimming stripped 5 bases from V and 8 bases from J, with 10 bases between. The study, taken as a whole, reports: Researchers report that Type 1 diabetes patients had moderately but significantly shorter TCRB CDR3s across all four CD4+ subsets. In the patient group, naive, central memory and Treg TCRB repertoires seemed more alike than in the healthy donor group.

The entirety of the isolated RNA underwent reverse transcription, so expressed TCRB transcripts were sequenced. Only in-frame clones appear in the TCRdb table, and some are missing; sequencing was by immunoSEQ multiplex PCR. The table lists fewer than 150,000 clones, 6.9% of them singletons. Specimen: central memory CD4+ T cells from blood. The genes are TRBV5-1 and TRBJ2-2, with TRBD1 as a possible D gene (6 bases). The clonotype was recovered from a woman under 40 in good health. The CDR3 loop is CASRPDRGELFF. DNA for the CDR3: TGCGCCAGCAGGCCCGACAGGGGGGAGCTGTTTTTT.